Presented here are 23 T cell receptor beta chains from one specimen sequenced in a study of T cell repertoires in cytomegalovirus infection. TCRdb reprocessed the reads via MiXCR and lists one record per CDR3 protein. This sample has roughly 250,000 distinct CDR3 sequences, with roughly an eighth found just once. Sequencing used PBMCs. The receptors shown here come from a human donor in good health (CMV status not recorded). Some clones in this sample may be carry-over from other donors' samples.

In this sample, this clonotype turned up many times. V gene TRBV28 combines with J gene TRBJ2-3; D is perhaps TRBD1 (6 bases). From germline, CDR1 is MDHEN and CDR2 SYDVKM. This CDR3 comprises 13 residues. Trimming cost V 8 bases and J 4 bases, with 13 bases left between them. In DNA form, the CDR3 reads TGTGCCAGCGCAGGGGTCCCCCCAGATACGCAGTATTTT. Translated: CASAGVPPDTQYF. Full variable domain (outside the CDR3, taken from reference TRBV28 and TRBJ2-3): DVKVTQSSRYLVKRTGEKVFLECVQDMDHENMFWYRQDPGLGLRLIYFSYDVKMKEKGDIPEGYSVSREKKERFSLILESASTNQTSMYLCASAGVPPDTQYFGPGTRLTVL.

The CDR3 here is CASSFKGAFF. The CDR3, as DNA: TGTGCCAGCAGTTTCAAGGGAGCTTTCTTT. The chain has TRBV12-3 or TRBV12-4 and TRBJ1-1; D is ambiguous. The CDR3 covers 10 residues. V was cut by 3 bases and J by 10 bases, with 6 bases left in between.

This clonotype turned up a few times. This chain joins TRBV12-3 or TRBV12-4 and TRBJ1-5, with no clear D. V was pared by 3 bases and J by 3 bases, with 9 bases between. CDR3 length: 14 residues. CDR3 loop: CASSLPGPNQPQHF. DNA for the CDR3: TGTGCCAGCAGTTTGCCCGGCCCCAATCAGCCCCAGCATTTT.

The table lists this clonotype with many counts. The gene calls are TRBV6-1 and TRBJ2-7; TRBD1 or TRBD2 may be the D gene (5 bases each). V gave up 7 bases and J gave up 7 bases, with 17 bases separating them. The germline V gene has CDR1 MNHNS and CDR2 SASEGT. The CDR3 covers 13 residues. CDR3 sequence reads: CASTLPGAGEQYF. CDR3 nucleotide sequence: TGTGCCAGCACACTTCCTGGGGCGGGTGAGCAGTACTTC.

This clonotype was seen ten or more times. The rearrangement joins TRBV5-6 to TRBJ1-2, with TRBD1 matching over 7 bases. The V gene's germline CDR1 is SGHDT and CDR2 YYEEEE. After removal of 4 bases from V and 2 bases from J, the junction contained 8 bases not matched to a gene. CDR3 length equals 15 residues. CDR3 region: CASSRSGGVNYGYTF. CDR3 nucleotides: TGTGCCAGCAGCCGGTCAGGGGGGGTCAACTATGGCTACACCTTC.

This clonotype was seen ten or more times. The V and J genes are TRBV7-2 and TRBJ1-1; D is uncertain. CDR1 is SGHTA and CDR2 is FQGNSA in the germline V gene. The CDR3 contains 13 residues. The V gene lost 4 bases and the J gene lost 1 base, with 7 bases spanning the gap. The CDR3 is CASSSGPNTEAFF. In DNA, the CDR3 is TGTGCCAGCAGCTCGGGCCCGAACACTGAAGCTTTCTTT.

The genes are TRBV29-1 and TRBJ1-1; D remains ambiguous. CDR1 and CDR2 (germline): SQVTM, ANQGSEA. CDR3 length equals 13 residues. Trimming cost V 4 bases and J 1 base, with 10 bases left between them. CDR3 residues: CSVAPRRNTEAFF. In nucleotides, the CDR3 is TGCAGCGTTGCCCCCCGGAGGAACACTGAAGCTTTCTTT.

The CDR3 nucleotides are TGTGCCAGTAGTATCCCCGGTGGGGTGAACACTGAAGCTTTCTTT. The encoded protein is CASSIPGGVNTEAFF. The chain has TRBV19 and TRBJ1-1, with no clear D. Germline V gene sequence: CDR1 LNHDA, CDR2 SQIVND (reference sequence). This CDR3 region has 15 residues. The V gene lost 3 bases and the J gene lost 0 bases, with 11 bases spanning the gap.

This clonotype was picked up many times. V gene TRBV7-2 combines with J gene TRBJ2-1, with D perhaps matching TRBD2 (5 bases). V was trimmed by 7 bases and J by 8 bases, leaving 24 bases between them. The CDR3 sequence is 16 residues long. Looked up from germline, CDR1 is SGHTA and CDR2 is FQGNSA. The DNA of the CDR3 is TGTGCCAGCACCTATTTTAGGCGGCCTAGCAGCGATGAGCAGTTCTTC. Translated: CASTYFRRPSSDEQFF.

V gene TRBV19 combines with J gene TRBJ1-1, with a tentative D call TRBD1 (5 bases). This CDR3 is 14 amino acids long. Germline V CDR1 and CDR2: LNHDA, SQIVND (reference sequence). The ends were cut back, 3 bases at V and 5 bases at J, with 13 bases in the middle. The CDR3 is CASSIWQGKTEAFF. Written as DNA, the CDR3 is TGTGCCAGTAGTATCTGGCAGGGAAAGACTGAAGCTTTCTTT.

This clonotype turned up a few times. The genes are TRBV30 and TRBJ1-4; D gene uncertain. The germline V and J ends were trimmed by 2 bases and 5 bases, with 15 bases remaining between them. This CDR3 comprises 15 residues. Germline V lookup: CDR1 GTSNPN, CDR2 SVGIG (reference sequence). CDR3 nucleotide sequence: TGTGCCTGGAGTACAGCGGTGGCTGGAAATGAAAAACTGTTTTTT. Translated: CAWSTAVAGNEKLFF.

In DNA, the CDR3 is TGCAGCGTCTGGGAGGACCCTAATAACTATGGCTACACCTTC. Amino acid sequence: CSVWEDPNNYGYTF. This chain joins TRBV29-1 and TRBJ1-2; D uncertain. Germline values: CDR1 SQVTM, CDR2 ANQGSEA. The CDR3 runs 14 residues. V dropped 6 bases and J dropped 1 base, with 15 bases sitting between them.

A few counts support this clonotype. This rearrangement joins TRBV29-1 to TRBJ1-1; a weak D match, TRBD1 (5 bases). V was pared by 4 bases and J by 1 base, with 7 bases between. CDR1 and CDR2 from the germline V gene are SQVTM and ANQGSEA. The CDR3 spans 12 residues. The CDR3 coding sequence is TGCAGCGTTGCGACAGCGAACACTGAAGCTTTCTTT. Translation gives CSVATANTEAFF.

This clonotype was seen ten or more times. The rearrangement links TRBV28 to TRBJ1-3, with a tentative D call TRBD1 (5 bases). Germline CDR1 and CDR2: MDHEN and SYDVKM. V was pared by 4 bases and J by 6 bases, with 16 bases between. This CDR3 is built from 15 residues. The CDR3 bases are TGTGCCAGCAGTTGGGAACTCGGAGGGGTAAACACCATATATTTT. It encodes CASSWELGGVNTIYF.

This chain uses TRBV7-4 with TRBJ1-4; tentative D call: TRBD1 (6 bases). Germline CDR1 and CDR2: SGHVT and SQSDAQ. V was cut by 1 base and J by 8 bases, with 8 bases left in between. This CDR3 region has 13 residues. The CDR3 loop is CASSLGGREKLFF. In nucleotides, the CDR3 is TGTGCCAGCAGCTTAGGGGGGCGCGAAAAACTGTTTTTT.

This clonotype was recorded at least ten times. One end of the junction fails to match germline, which may point to a read error. V usage is TRBV7-2 and J usage is TRBJ1-2; D not certain. The germline V gene has CDR1 SGHTA and CDR2 FQGNSA. The CDR3 length is 11 residues. CDR3 DNA sequence: TGTGCCAGCAGCCTCATTGGACCCGAGGCCTTC. It is translated as CASSLIGPEAF.

This clonotype was detected many times. J is TRBJ1-1 and V is TRBV12-3 or TRBV12-4, with no clear D. The V end was cut by 3 bases, the J end by 1 base, with 9 bases between. The CDR3 runs 14 residues. The CDR3, as DNA: TGTGCCAGCAGTTTCGGAGGTGGGAACACTGAAGCTTTCTTT. It encodes CASSFGGGNTEAFF.

The rearrangement uses TRBV3-1 and TRBJ2-7; tentatively, D is TRBD1 (5 bases). Germline assignment: CDR1 LGHDT and CDR2 YNNKEL (reference sequence). V gave up 3 bases and J gave up 0 bases, with 9 bases separating them. The length of the CDR3 is 14 residues. The CDR3 loop reads CASSQGQSSYEQYF. In nucleotides, the CDR3 is TGTGCCAGCAGCCAGGGGCAGTCCTCCTACGAGCAGTACTTC.

The chain combines TRBV12-3 or TRBV12-4 with TRBJ2-7; D ambiguous. CDR3 length equals 16 residues. The ends were cut back, 1 base at V and 3 bases at J, with 16 bases in the middle. CDR3 nucleotides: TGTGCCAGCAGTTTAGACGACGCCCCGGGTGTCTACGAGCAGTACTTC. Translation: CASSLDDAPGVYEQYF.

The gene calls are TRBV20-1 and TRBJ1-1, with 8 bases aligning to TRBD1. This CDR3 has 17 residues. The J segment lost 0 bases and the V segment lost 1 base, leaving 10 bases of the junction unmatched. In germline, CDR1 is DFQATT, CDR2 SNEGSKA (reference sequence). The CDR3 sequence is CSARVNRGTFMNTEAFF. For the CDR3, the DNA is TGCAGTGCTAGAGTGAACAGGGGGACCTTCATGAACACTGAAGCTTTCTTT.

The sample holds many counts of this clonotype. This rearrangement joins TRBV6-1 to TRBJ1-5; D is unclear. Germline CDR1 reads MNHNS; CDR2 reads SASEGT. V was cut by 5 bases and J by 3 bases, with 11 bases left in between. The CDR3 is made up of 14 amino acids. The CDR3 sequence: CASSKDGNNQPQHF. The DNA for the CDR3 is TGTGCCAGCAGTAAGGACGGGAACAATCAGCCCCAGCATTTT.

This clonotype has at least ten counts. The V call is TRBV14, the J call TRBJ2-5; D might be TRBD1 or TRBD2, each matching 5 bases. The CDR3 is 15 amino acids. V shed 4 bases and J shed 3 bases, with 15 bases lying between them. Germline CDR1 is SGHDN and CDR2 is FVKESK. DNA for the CDR3: TGTGCCAGCAGCCTTAGAGTCGGGACGGAAGAGACCCAGTACTTC. Its protein product is CASSLRVGTEETQYF.

This clonotype came up many times. This chain connects TRBV4-2 to TRBJ2-1, with 8 bases aligning to TRBD2. Germline trimming cut 0 bases from V and 5 bases from J; bases unmatched to any gene: 15. Germline lookup yields CDR1 LGHNA and CDR2 YNFKEQ. This CDR3 has 19 residues. This CDR3 reads CASSQDPPSGSGIDNEQFF. As DNA, the CDR3 is TGTGCCAGCAGCCAAGATCCCCCCTCGGGTAGCGGGATAGACAATGAGCAGTTCTTC.